This TCR beta chain was found in a study of blood T cell repertoires in COVID-19. About the research overall: T cells, B-cell-depleted T cells, or PBMCs provided the cDNA or gDNA that served as material.

There are 11 residues in the CDR3. The ends were cut back, 5 bases at V and 9 bases at J, with 11 bases in the middle. CDR1 is MDHEN and CDR2 is SYDVKM in the germline V gene. Sequenced by immunoSEQ multiplex PCR; TCRdb stores in-frame clones only, minus some. The profile shows about 430,000 clones, about 88% of them singletons. The source material was PBMCs or T cells enriched from blood (not recorded which). The chain employs TRBV28 and TRBJ2-7, with D hard to call. The clonotype originates from a woman aged 18-35 years who had been exposed to COVID-19. The CDR3 protein is CASSLSFVQYF. The CDR3 region has the DNA TGTGCCAGCAGTCTGAGTTTTGTGCAGTACTTC.